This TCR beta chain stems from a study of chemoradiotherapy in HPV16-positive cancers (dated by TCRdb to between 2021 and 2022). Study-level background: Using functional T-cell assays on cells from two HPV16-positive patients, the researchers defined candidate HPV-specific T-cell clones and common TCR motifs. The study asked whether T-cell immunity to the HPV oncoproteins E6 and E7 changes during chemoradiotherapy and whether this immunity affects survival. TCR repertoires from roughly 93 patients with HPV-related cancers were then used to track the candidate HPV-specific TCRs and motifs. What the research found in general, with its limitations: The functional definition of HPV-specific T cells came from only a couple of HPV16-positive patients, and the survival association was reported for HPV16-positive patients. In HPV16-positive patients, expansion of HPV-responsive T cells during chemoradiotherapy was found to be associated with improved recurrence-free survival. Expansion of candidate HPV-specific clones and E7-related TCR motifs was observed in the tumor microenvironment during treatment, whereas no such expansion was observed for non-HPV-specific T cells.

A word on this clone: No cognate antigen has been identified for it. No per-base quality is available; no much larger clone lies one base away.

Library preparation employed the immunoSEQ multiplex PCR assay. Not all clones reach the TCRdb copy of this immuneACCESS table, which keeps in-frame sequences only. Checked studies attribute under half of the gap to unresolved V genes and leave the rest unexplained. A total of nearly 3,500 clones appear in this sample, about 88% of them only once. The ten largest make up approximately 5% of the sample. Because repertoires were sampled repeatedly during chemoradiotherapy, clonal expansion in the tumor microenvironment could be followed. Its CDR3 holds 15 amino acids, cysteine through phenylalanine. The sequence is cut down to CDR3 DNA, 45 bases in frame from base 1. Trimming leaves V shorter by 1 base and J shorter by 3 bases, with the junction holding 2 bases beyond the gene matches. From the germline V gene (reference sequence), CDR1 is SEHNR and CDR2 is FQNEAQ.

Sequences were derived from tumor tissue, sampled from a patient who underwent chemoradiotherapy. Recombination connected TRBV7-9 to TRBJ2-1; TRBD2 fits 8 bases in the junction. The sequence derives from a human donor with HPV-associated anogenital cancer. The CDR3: CASSLESGSYNEQFF. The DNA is TGTGCCAGCAGCTTAGAGAGCGGGAGCTACAATGAGCAGTTCTTC. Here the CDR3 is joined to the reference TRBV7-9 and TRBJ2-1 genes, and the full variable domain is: DTGVSQNPRHKITKRGQNVTFRCDPISEHNRLYWYRQTLGQGPEFLTYFQNEAQLEKSRLLSDRFSAERPKGSFSTLEIQRTEQGDSAMYLCASSLESGSYNEQFFGPGTRLTVL.